Measured by frequency, the clone carrying this TCR beta chain is medium-sized. Its specificity is unknown. The data stem from a study of CD8 T cells in cerebrospinal fluid in Alzheimer's disease. The germline V gene encodes CDR1 SGDLS and CDR2 YYNGEE. This CDR3 contains 14 residues. Study-level points and caveats: The largest CSF clone was proportionally bigger in mild cognitive impairment or Alzheimer's disease than controls. No causal link between EBV and Alzheimer's follows from EBV-specific cerebrospinal fluid TCRs, authors warned.

CSF cells were profiled by 10X single-cell V(D)J and 5' expression. Each CDR3 protein gets one entry in TCRdb, which reprocessed the 10x single-cell sequencing reads and gives no DNA. Its table lists 950 to 1,500 distinct CDR3 sequences. This sequence was found in a human donor with Parkinson's disease. The chain recombines TRBV9 with TRBJ2-1; TCRdb returns TRBD1, unconfirmable since there is no DNA. Sequenced sample: cerebrospinal fluid. The CDR3: CASSAGGTRDEQFF.